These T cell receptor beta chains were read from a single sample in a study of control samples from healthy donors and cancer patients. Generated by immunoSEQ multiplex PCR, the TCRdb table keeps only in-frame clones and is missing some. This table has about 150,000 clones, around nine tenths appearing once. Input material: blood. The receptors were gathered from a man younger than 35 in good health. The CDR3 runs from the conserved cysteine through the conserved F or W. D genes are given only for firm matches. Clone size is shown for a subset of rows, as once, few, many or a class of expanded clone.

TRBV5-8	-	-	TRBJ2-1	TGTGCCAGCAGCCGGGACCCAGCCTACAATGAGCAGTTCTTC	CASSRDPAYNEQFF
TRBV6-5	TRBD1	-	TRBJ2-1	TGTGCCAGCAGTTACTCGAACACAGGGGGGATCAATGAGCAGTTCTTC	CASSYSNTGGINEQFF
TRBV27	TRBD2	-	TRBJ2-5	TGTGCCAGCAGTCTCACGCCGGGGACTAGCCAAGAGACCCAGTACTTC	CASSLTPGTSQETQYF
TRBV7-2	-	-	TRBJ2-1	TGTGCCAGCAGCAACAGGGTGAACTCCTACAATGAGCAGTTCTTC	CASSNRVNSYNEQFF
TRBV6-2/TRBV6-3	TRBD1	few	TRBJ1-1	TGTGCCAGCAGCGAATCAGGGGGAACTGAAGCTTTCTTT	CASSESGGTEAFF
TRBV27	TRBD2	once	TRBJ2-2	TGTGCCAGCAGTACTCTTAGCGGGGGGGACACCGGGGAGCTGTTTTTT	CASSTLSGGDTGELFF
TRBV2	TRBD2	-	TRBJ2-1	TGTGCCAACCCAGACCAAGCGGGGAGCTCCTACAATGAGCAGTTCTTC	CANPDQAGSSYNEQFF
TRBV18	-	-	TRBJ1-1	TGTGCCAGCTCATTGAGTTCAAGCAACACTGAAGCTTTCTTT	CASSLSSSNTEAFF
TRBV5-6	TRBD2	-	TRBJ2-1	TGTGCCAGCAGCTTGATGGCGGGGGGGCCGGGTGAGCAGTTCTTC	CASSLMAGGPGEQFF
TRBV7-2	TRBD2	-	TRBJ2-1	TGTGCCAGCAGCTTAGGATCAGCGGGGGCCTACAATGAGCAGTTCTTC	CASSLGSAGAYNEQFF
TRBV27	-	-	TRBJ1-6	TGTGCCAGCAGTTTAAGGGCAGAGAATTCACCCCTCCACTTT	CASSLRAENSPLHF
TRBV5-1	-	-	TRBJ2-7	TGCGCCAGCAGCCCCTGGACTGGAACCTACGAGCAGTACTTC	CASSPWTGTYEQYF
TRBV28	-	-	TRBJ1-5	TGTGCCAGCAGTTTAGTAAGCAATCAGCCCCAGCATTTT	CASSLVSNQPQHF
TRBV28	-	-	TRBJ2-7	TGTGCCAGCAGTTTAGCAGGTATATCCTACGAGCAGTACTTC	CASSLAGISYEQYF
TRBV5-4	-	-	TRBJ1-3	TGTGCCAGCAGCCCAAGGGACGGGGGACTAAACACCATATATTTT	CASSPRDGGLNTIYF
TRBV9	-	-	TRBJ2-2	TGTGCCAGCAGCGTAGAGTCGGGCCCCAACACCGGGGAGCTGTTTTTT	CASSVESGPNTGELFF
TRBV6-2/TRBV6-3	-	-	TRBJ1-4	TGTGCCAGCAGTTACTCGATTGTCAGAGGCAATGAAAAACTGTTTTTT	CASSYSIVRGNEKLFF
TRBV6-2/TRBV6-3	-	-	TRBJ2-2	TGTGCCAGCAGTTACCCATCGAACACCGGGGAGCTGTTTTTT	CASSYPSNTGELFF
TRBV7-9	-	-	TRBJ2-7	TGTGCCAGCAGCTTAAGGAACGAGCAGTACTTC	CASSLRNEQYF
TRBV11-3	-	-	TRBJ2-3	TGTGCCAGCAGCTTGGGGGGGGCCACAGATACGCAGTATTTT	CASSLGGATDTQYF
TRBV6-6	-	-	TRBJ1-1	TGTGCCAGCAGTTACTCTCGAGGCACTGAAGCTTTCTTT	CASSYSRGTEAFF
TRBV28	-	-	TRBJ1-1	TGTGCCAGCAGTGCCTATCCGGGACTCCTACGGAACACTGAAGCTTTCTTT	CASSAYPGLLRNTEAFF
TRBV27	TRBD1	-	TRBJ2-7	TGTGCCAGCAGTTTCGGGACAGGGTCGGGCGAGCAGTACTTC	CASSFGTGSGEQYF
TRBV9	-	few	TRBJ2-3	TGTGCCAGCAGCGTCGGGGGCACCACAGATACGCAGTATTTT	CASSVGGTTDTQYF
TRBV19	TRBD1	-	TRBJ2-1	TGTGCCAGTAGCCAAGGGGGCTATGAGCAGTTCTTC	CASSQGGYEQFF
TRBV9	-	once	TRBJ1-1	TGTGCCAGCAGCGTAGGTTTAGGGGAGAACACTGAAGCTTTCTTT	CASSVGLGENTEAFF
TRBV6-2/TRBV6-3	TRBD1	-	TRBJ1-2	TGTGCCAGCAGTCCACCAGGGACAGGCCGTGGGGGCTACACCTTC	CASSPPGTGRGGYTF
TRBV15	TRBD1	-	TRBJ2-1	TGTGCCACCAGCAGAGGGGGACCGGGACAGGGCTACAATGAGCAGTTCTTC	CATSRGGPGQGYNEQFF
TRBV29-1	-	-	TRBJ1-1	TGCAGCGTATTGGGGGGGAAGAACACTGAAGCTTTCTTT	CSVLGGKNTEAFF
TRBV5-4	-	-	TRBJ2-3	TGTGCCAGCAGCCCCTCACCGACCCCTAGCACAGATACGCAGTATTTT	CASSPSPTPSTDTQYF
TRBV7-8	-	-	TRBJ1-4	TGTGCCAGCAGCCCTCTGGTCGGCGGTTACGAAAAACTGTTTTTT	CASSPLVGGYEKLFF
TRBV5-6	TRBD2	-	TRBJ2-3	TGTGCCAGCAGCAGGACTAGCGGGGGGCTGACAGATACGCAGTATTTT	CASSRTSGGLTDTQYF
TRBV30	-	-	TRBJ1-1	TGTGCCTGGAGTTCTGTGCCGAACACTGAAGCTTTCTTT	CAWSSVPNTEAFF
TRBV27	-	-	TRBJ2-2	TGTGCCAGCAGGGCAGTGGGGTCTTCCACCGGGGAGCTGTTTTTT	CASRAVGSSTGELFF
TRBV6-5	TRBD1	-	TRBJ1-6	TGTGCCAGCACTATGGGACAGGCGACGTCACCCCTCCACTTT	CASTMGQATSPLHF
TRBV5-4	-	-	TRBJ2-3	TGTGCCAGCAGCTTGAGAGGGTTACCCACAGATACGCAGTATTTT	CASSLRGLPTDTQYF
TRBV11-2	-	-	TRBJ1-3	TGTGCCAGCACCCTGTCACAAACGTCTGGAAACACCATATATTTT	CASTLSQTSGNTIYF
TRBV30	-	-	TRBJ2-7	TGTGCCTCGACCTTAAACAGTCAAGACGAGCAGTACTTC	CASTLNSQDEQYF
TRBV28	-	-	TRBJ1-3	TGTGCCAGCAGTTTCGGTCTGGGGGTTGGGGGGCGCGGAAACACCATATATTTT	CASSFGLGVGGRGNTIYF
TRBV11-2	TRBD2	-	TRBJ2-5	TGTGCCAGCAGCTCTAGCGGGGGGGCGGTTACAGCGACCCAGTACTTC	CASSSSGGAVTATQYF
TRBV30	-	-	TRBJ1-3	TGTGCCTGGAGTTTCAGGGGCCGGGGCGCCATATATTTT	CAWSFRGRGAIYF
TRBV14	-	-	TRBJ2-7	TGTGCCAGCAGCCTATGGAGTTACGAGCAGTACTTC	CASSLWSYEQYF
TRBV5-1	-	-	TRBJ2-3	TGCGCCAGCAGCTTGGGTCAGATGTGGACAGATACGCAGTATTTT	CASSLGQMWTDTQYF
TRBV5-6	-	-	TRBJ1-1	TGTGCCAGCAGCGCGGGAAGCACTGAAGCTTTCTTT	CASSAGSTEAFF